This TCR beta chain was obtained from a study of cytomegalovirus exposure and HLA in healthy donors. Findings and limits, study-wide: Most subjects' HLA-A and HLA-B alleles were reportedly predicted from TCR beta sequences. CMV serostatus alone was available as immune exposure information. Association of 17,000 or so TCR beta sequences with HLA alleles was found at 0.05 false discovery rate in a later analysis.

This clone came up a few times. Its specificity is not known. The germline gives CDR1 SGHTA, CDR2 FQGNSA. The V end was cut by 6 bases, the J end by 7 bases, with 12 bases between. The CDR3 is 13 amino acids. Both 60 Vbeta primers and 13 Jbeta primers went into the PCR. The data were produced by immunoSEQ multiplex PCR, yet TCRdb's version contains in-frame clones alone and is incomplete. The sample comprises 150,000 to 200,000 clones, about 79% of which are singletons, and under 2% rests with the top ten. The sample consisted of PBMCs. The chain joins TRBV7-2 to TRBJ2-2; the D is unclear. The origin of this receptor is a man aged 18 to 35 in good health and CMV-seronegative. This CDR3 is CASRSLLNGELFF. CDR3 in DNA: TGTGCCAGCAGGTCCCTCCTTAACGGGGAGCTGTTTTTT.